This T cell receptor (beta chain) came from a study of vaccination and CD4 T cells after COVID-19. Study-wide results and limits: The analysis of convalescent patients involved relatively few individuals and lacked early post-infection timepoints. Convalescent patients saw a median approximately 90% of their reactive clones show up only after vaccination.

As for treatment: approximately 10-day PBMC culture with coronavirus spike peptide pools or control peptides (ViraFEST assay). Prior to the COVID-19 pandemic (2011-2018), the unexposed donor's CD4+ T cells were collected. ViraFEST relied on peptide pools to expand antigen-specific T cells; the TCRs were sequenced afterward. By sample fraction, this clonotype is medium-sized (0.01 to 0.1%). The antigen remains undetermined. V was clipped by 4 bases and J by 3 bases, with 10 bases between them. CDR1 and CDR2 (germline): SGHRS, YFSETQ. The CDR3 length is 13 residues. Oncomine TCR Beta short-read sequencing was applied to DNA from cultured CD4+ T cells. Genomic DNA was isolated from cultured CD4+ T cells. TCRdb re-derived calls from the PCR reads in MiXCR, one entry per CDR3 protein. The table records thousands of distinct CDR3 sequences, roughly two fifths of them present only once.

What was sequenced was CD4+ T cells from blood, cultured in vitro. The source of this sequence is a human donor in good health. The chain joins TRBV5-1 to TRBJ1-2, with a weak D call TRBD1 (5 bases). This CDR3 is CASSLDSYYGYTF. The CDR3 DNA is TGCGCCAGCAGCCTAGACAGCTACTATGGCTACACCTTC.